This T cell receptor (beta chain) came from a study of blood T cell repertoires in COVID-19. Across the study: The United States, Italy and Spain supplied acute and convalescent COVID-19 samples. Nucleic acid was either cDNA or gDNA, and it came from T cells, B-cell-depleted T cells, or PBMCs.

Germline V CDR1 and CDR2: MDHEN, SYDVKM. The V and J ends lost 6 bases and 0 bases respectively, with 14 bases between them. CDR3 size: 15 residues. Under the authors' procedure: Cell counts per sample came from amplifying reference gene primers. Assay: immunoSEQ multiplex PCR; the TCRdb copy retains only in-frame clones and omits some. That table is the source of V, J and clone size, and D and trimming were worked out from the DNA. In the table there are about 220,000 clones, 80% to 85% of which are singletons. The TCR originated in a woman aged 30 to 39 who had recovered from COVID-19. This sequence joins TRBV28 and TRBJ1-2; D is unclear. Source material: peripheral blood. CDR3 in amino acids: CASSSARGANYGYTF. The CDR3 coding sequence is TGTGCCAGCAGCTCTGCGAGAGGAGCTAACTATGGCTACACCTTC.